This record looks at one T cell receptor (beta chain) sequence and its context. Its antigen remains unknown. V gave up 4 bases and J gave up 8 bases; unmatched junction bases: 9. The CDR3 has 14 residues. Looked up from germline, CDR1 is SGHTA and CDR2 is FQGNSA. The source of the sample is a study of cytomegalovirus exposure and HLA in healthy donors. Whole-study findings and limits: The listing of 150 to 200 TCR beta chains classed them as cytomegalovirus-associated. The CMV antigen specificity of a few CMV-associated chains was confirmed through in vitro analysis.

The PCR employed 60 Vbeta primers together with 13 Jbeta primers. Data came from immunoSEQ multiplex PCR; TCRdb stores just in-frame clones and leaves some out. Of 150,000 to 200,000 clones in the sample, 65% to 70% are singletons; the top ten hold around 4.3%. What was sequenced was PBMCs. The rearrangement joins TRBV7-2 to TRBJ1-1; 8 nucleotides match TRBD1. This TCR was recovered from a young woman in good health and CMV-seropositive. The CDR3, as DNA: TGTGCCAGCAGCTCAAGCGTCAGGGGGCTGGAAGCTTTCTTT. It translates to CASSSSVRGLEAFF.